Shown below are 20 T cell receptor beta chains from a single sample sequenced in a study of long-term antiretroviral therapy in people with HIV. The immunoSEQ assay was v3.0, run at survey level. Libraries were prepared by immunoSEQ multiplex PCR; TCRdb keeps only in-frame clonotypes and omits some of them. Of under 30,000 clones in the sample, 80% to 85% were seen once. Sequenced here: unsorted PBMCs, sampled at the start of antiretroviral therapy, before treatment. Source of these receptors: a woman under 30 with HIV.

The chain is built from TRBV6-1 and TRBJ1-4; no clear D. V lost 3 bases to trimming and J lost 5 bases, with 13 bases between them. CDR3 size: 15 residues. The germline CDR1 and CDR2 sequences are MNHNS and SASEGT. DNA for the CDR3: TGTGCCAGCAGTGAGAGTTCCGTAATAAATGAAAAACTGTTTTTT. It encodes CASSESSVINEKLFF.

The chain carries TRBV5-1 and TRBJ1-5; D unclear. CDR3 size: 15 residues. Germline V CDR1 and CDR2: SGHRS, YFSETQ. Trimming pared 4 bases from V and 4 bases from J, leaving 15 bases between. As DNA, the CDR3 is TGCGCCAGCAGCCGCTCGGGAGAGGGAAATCAGCCCCAGCATTTT. It codes for CASSRSGEGNQPQHF.

The chain employs TRBV7-2 and TRBJ2-3; 15 bases map to TRBD2. This CDR3 region has 16 residues. In germline, CDR1 is SGHTA, CDR2 FQGNSA. The V gene end was trimmed by 5 bases and the J gene end by 8 bases; junction bases not matched to a gene: 8. The CDR3 nucleotides are TGTGCCAGCAGCATGGGACTAGCGGGAGGCGTGGTTACGCAGTATTTT. Amino acids: CASSMGLAGGVVTQYF.

The chain is built from TRBV7-9 and TRBJ1-1, with 7 bases that match TRBD1. The V segment lost 5 bases and the J segment 11 bases; nucleotides outside the gene matches: 14. Germline CDR1 is SEHNR and CDR2 is FQNEAQ (reference sequence). This CDR3 has 14 residues. CDR3 DNA: TGTGCCAGCAGCGCCGTGACAGGGTTCTTCGAGGCTTTCTTT. It codes for CASSAVTGFFEAFF. Full variable domain (missing parts from reference TRBV7-9 and TRBJ1-1): DTGVSQNPRHKITKRGQNVTFRCDPISEHNRLYWYRQTLGQGPEFLTYFQNEAQLEKSRLLSDRFSAERPKGSFSTLEIQRTEQGDSAMYLCASSAVTGFFEAFFGQGTRLTVV.

J is TRBJ2-3 and V is TRBV6-1, with D perhaps TRBD1 (6 bases). The germline V and J ends were trimmed by 4 bases and 4 bases, with 18 bases remaining between them. This CDR3 region has 16 residues. Germline lookup yields CDR1 MNHNS and CDR2 SASEGT. CDR3: CASSGSLGARADTQYF. CDR3 coding DNA: TGTGCCAGCAGTGGCTCTTTGGGGGCCCGGGCAGATACGCAGTATTTT.

The chain combines TRBV28 with TRBJ1-1; unclear D gene. This CDR3 has 13 residues. Germline values: CDR1 MDHEN, CDR2 SYDVKM. V dropped 7 bases and J dropped 1 base, with 10 bases sitting between them. CDR3 region: CASTSDPNTEAFF. The CDR3 DNA is TGTGCCAGCACCTCCGACCCGAACACTGAAGCTTTCTTT.

The chain joins TRBV7-2 to TRBJ2-1, with D unclear. Trimming removed 5 bases at V and 10 bases at J, with 15 bases between. Germline CDR1 is SGHTA and CDR2 is FQGNSA. This CDR3 is 13 amino acids long. CDR3 region: CASSQAPPREQFF. DNA of the CDR3: TGTGCCAGCAGCCAGGCCCCGCCCCGAGAGCAGTTCTTC.

In this sample, this clone turned up a few times. V and J are TRBV19 and TRBJ2-1; TRBD2 matches at 10 bases. The CDR3 extends over 16 amino acids. The ends lost 1 base at V and 6 bases at J; junction bases unmatched: 6. CDR1 and CDR2 from the germline V gene are LNHDA and SQIVND (reference sequence). Written as DNA, the CDR3 is TGTGCCAGTAGTATAGGCCTAGCGGGAGCGACCAATGAGCAGTTCTTC. Protein sequence: CASSIGLAGATNEQFF.

The chain uses TRBV7-2 and TRBJ2-7; no firm D call. Germline assignment: CDR1 SGHTA and CDR2 FQGNSA. V was trimmed by 0 bases and J by 7 bases, leaving 19 bases between them. This CDR3 is 16 amino acids long. The CDR3 loop is CASSLASGQWLGEQYF. In nucleotides, the CDR3 is TGTGCCAGCAGCTTAGCATCGGGCCAATGGCTTGGGGAGCAGTACTTC.

This clone was seen just once. This chain links TRBV7-9 with TRBJ2-1, with TRBD1 identical over 8 bases. V was pared by 5 bases and J by 2 bases, with 8 bases of the junction left unmatched. CDR1 is SEHNR, CDR2 FQNEAQ, per germline (reference sequence). CDR3 length: 16 amino acids. The CDR3 region is CASSLRTGRTYNEQFF. Here the CDR3 DNA reads TGTGCCAGCAGCCTCCGGACAGGGAGGACCTACAATGAGCAGTTCTTC.

The rearrangement uses TRBV27 and TRBJ2-1; D ambiguous. CDR3 length equals 15 residues. The germline CDR1 and CDR2 sequences are MNHEY and SMNVEV (reference sequence). V lost 2 bases and J 0 bases, leaving 8 bases between the germline ends. CDR3 coding DNA: TGTGCCAGCAGTTTAGGGCCAGGCTCCTACAATGAGCAGTTCTTC. It encodes CASSLGPGSYNEQFF.

V and J are TRBV7-9 and TRBJ1-6; TRBD1 might be the D (5 bases). Trimming left V 1 base short and J 4 bases short, with 11 bases between. Per germline, CDR1 SEHNR and CDR2 FQNEAQ (reference sequence). The CDR3 covers 16 residues. The CDR3: CASSLVRGSYNSPLHF. As DNA, the CDR3 is TGTGCCAGCAGCTTAGTCCGGGGGTCTTATAATTCACCCCTCCACTTT.

The chain couples TRBV28 to TRBJ1-5, with D unresolved. CDR1 and CDR2 from the germline V gene are MDHEN and SYDVKM. The length of the CDR3 is 12 residues. V was cut by 5 bases and J by 5 bases, with 7 bases left in between. The CDR3 protein is CASSRADQPQHF. The CDR3, as DNA: TGTGCCAGCAGTAGAGCTGATCAGCCCCAGCATTTT.

V gene TRBV14 combines with J gene TRBJ1-2, with D tentatively TRBD1 (5 bases). Trimming pared 0 bases from V and 4 bases from J, leaving 15 bases between. CDR1 and CDR2 from the germline V gene are SGHDN and FVKESK. This CDR3 is 16 amino acids long. The CDR3 DNA is TGTGCCAGCAGCCAAGATCTGAGGGCAGGGATCTATGGCTACACCTTC. Translated, it gives CASSQDLRAGIYGYTF.

V gene TRBV5-1 combines with J gene TRBJ1-2; TRBD1 might be the D (6 bases). CDR3 length: 15 residues. CDR1 SGHRS and CDR2 YFSETQ come from the germline V gene. V lost 1 base, J lost 1 base, and 11 bases lay in between. The chain's CDR3 is CASSLSGAFNYGYTF. The CDR3 DNA reads as TGCGCCAGCAGCTTGTCGGGGGCCTTTAACTATGGCTACACCTTC. The full variable domain, with the rest looked up from reference TRBV5-1 and TRBJ1-2, is KAGVTQTPRYLIKTRGQQVTLSCSPISGHRSVSWYQQTPGQGLQFLFEYFSETQRNKGNFPGRFSGRQFSNSRSEMNVSTLELGDSALYLCASSLSGAFNYGYTFGSGTRLTVV.

This chain joins TRBV10-1 and TRBJ1-5; D is possibly TRBD1 (6 bases). Germline lookup yields CDR1 WNHNN and CDR2 SYGVQD (reference sequence). Trimming removed 4 bases at V and 1 base at J, with 17 bases between. The CDR3 runs to 17 residues. The CDR3 DNA reads TGCGCCAGCAGTGTTACATGGGACACCTTAAGCAATCAGCCCCAGCATTTT. This translates into CASSVTWDTLSNQPQHF.

The chain has TRBV27 and TRBJ2-1; tentatively, D is TRBD2 (5 bases). Germline V CDR1 and CDR2: MNHEY, SMNVEV (reference sequence). V was cut by 2 bases and J by 6 bases, with 8 bases left in between. CDR3 length equals 13 residues. The CDR3 sequence: CASSLAGGNEQFF. CDR3 nucleotide sequence: TGTGCCAGCAGTTTAGCGGGTGGCAATGAGCAGTTCTTC.

CDR3 sequence reads: CASSLGQGRTGELFF. In DNA form, the CDR3 reads TGTGCCAGCAGCTTAGGACAGGGAAGGACCGGGGAGCTGTTTTTT. The chain combines TRBV7-3 with TRBJ2-2; 8 bases fit TRBD1. Germline V gene lookup returns CDR1 SGHTA and CDR2 FQGTGA. Trimming removed 2 bases from V and 5 bases from J; junction bases left unmatched: 4. This CDR3 spans 15 amino acids.

The chain couples TRBV10-3 to TRBJ2-1; perhaps TRBD2 as D (5 bases). The V and J ends lost 0 bases and 4 bases respectively, with 13 bases between them. This CDR3 region has 16 residues. CDR1 is ENHRY and CDR2 is SYGVKD in the germline V gene. The CDR3 nucleotides read TGTGCCATCAGTGAGTCTCAGGCTAGCCCATACAATGAGCAGTTCTTC. Translation: CAISESQASPYNEQFF.

This clone has more than one count but fewer than ten. The CDR3 nucleotides are TGTGCCAGCAGCTCAAACCGAATGGGGACTGAAGCTTTCTTT. Its translation is CASSSNRMGTEAFF. The chain has TRBV13 and TRBJ1-1; no clear D gene. The CDR3 covers 14 residues. Germline-derived CDR1 and CDR2 are PRHDT and FYEKMQ (reference sequence). Trimming stripped 4 bases from V and 5 bases from J, with 14 bases between.